The 20 T cell receptor beta chains presented below share a single source sample, sequenced in a study of shared clonotypes between healthy human individuals. TCRdb's table, derived via immunoSEQ multiplex PCR, lists solely in-frame clones and lacks some. The sample carries 2 million to 2.5 million clones, 85% to 95% recorded once. Sequences were obtained from naive CD4+ T cells from PBMCs. Subset noted: CD45RA+ positively selected. Every receptor here comes from a man in his late teens or twenties in good health. Some clones in this sample may be carry-over from other donors' samples.

V is TRBV6-1 and J is TRBJ2-7; no definite D call. The V and J ends lost 6 bases and 3 bases respectively, with 15 bases between them. The CDR3 runs to 14 residues. CDR1 is MNHNS and CDR2 is SASEGT in the germline V gene. This CDR3 reads CASRAQYSGYEQYF. The CDR3 DNA reads as TGTGCCAGCAGGGCTCAGTATTCCGGCTACGAGCAGTACTTC.

This clone was recorded a few times. The CDR3 region has the DNA TGTGCCAGCAGTAAAAGCAGGGTTGGCAATCAGCCCCAGCATTTT. Translation: CASSKSRVGNQPQHF. This chain uses TRBV7-8 with TRBJ1-5, with D perhaps matching TRBD1 (5 bases). This CDR3 is built from 15 residues. CDR1 is SGHVS, CDR2 FQNEAQ, per germline. V gave up 6 bases and J gave up 2 bases, with 14 bases separating them.

J is TRBJ2-1 and V is TRBV29-1; 7 bases are shared with TRBD2. The CDR3 spans 13 residues. J was trimmed by 9 bases and V by 4 bases; bases with no gene match: 9. Germline V gene sequence: CDR1 SQVTM, CDR2 ANQGSEA. The CDR3 coding sequence is TGCAGCGTTGGGCGTCGACTAGCAGTTGAGCAGTTCTTC. It specifies CSVGRRLAVEQFF.

Remarks on this clone: Other DNA sequences from this sample encode an identical CDR3 as well. This rearrangement joins TRBV6-6 to TRBJ2-5; D is unclear. Germline loops: CDR1 MNHNY, CDR2 SVGAGI (reference sequence). This CDR3 is 14 amino acids long. V shed 2 bases and J shed 2 bases, with 9 bases lying between them. CDR3 nucleotide sequence: TGTGCCAGCAGTTACAGTCGGCAGCAAGAGACCCAGTACTTC. Amino acid sequence: CASSYSRQQETQYF.

The chain couples TRBV9 to TRBJ2-7; D possibly uses TRBD1 or TRBD2 (5 bases each). The CDR3 consists of 14 residues. Between the trimmed V and J ends, which lost 1 base and 5 bases, there was a span of 13 bases. CDR1 and CDR2 (germline): SGDLS, YYNGEE. The CDR3 protein is CASSVNPRGDEQYF. The CDR3 DNA reads as TGTGCCAGCAGCGTAAACCCCCGGGGCGACGAGCAGTACTTC. Looking up the rest from reference TRBV9 and TRBJ2-7 gives the full variable domain: DSGVTQTPKHLITATGQRVTLRCSPRSGDLSVYWYQQSLDQGLQFLIQYYNGEERAKGNILERFSAQQFPDLHSELNLSSLELGDSALYFCASSVNPRGDEQYFGPGTRLTVT.

The chain has TRBV27 and TRBJ1-1, with 8 bases lining up with TRBD1. The CDR3 extends over 13 amino acids. Unmatched junction bases numbered 6, after V lost 9 bases and J lost 3 bases. Germline lookup yields CDR1 MNHEY and CDR2 SMNVEV (reference sequence). CDR3 coding DNA: TGTGCCAGAACAGGGGGTAGCCACACTGAAGCTTTCTTT. Its protein is CARTGGSHTEAFF.

The chain employs TRBV29-1 and TRBJ2-7; either TRBD1 or TRBD2 may fit D (5 bases each). The CDR3 runs to 16 residues. Germline V CDR1 and CDR2: SQVTM, ANQGSEA. V dropped 4 bases and J dropped 0 bases, with 19 bases sitting between them. Here the CDR3 DNA reads TGCAGCGTTGGAGACATCTCCGGGACGTTCTCCTACGAGCAGTACTTC. Protein product: CSVGDISGTFSYEQYF.

Note on this clone: The sample holds other DNA sequences that translate to the same CDR3. The chain joins TRBV5-4 to TRBJ1-1, with 7 bases matching TRBD1. The V and J ends lost 0 bases and 2 bases, in that order; junction bases with no gene match: 1. The CDR3 runs to 14 residues. CDR1 and CDR2 from the germline V gene are SGHNT and YYREEE (reference sequence). The CDR3 DNA reads TGTGCCAGCAGCTTGGGAGGGGGCAACACTGAAGCTTTCTTT. Residues: CASSLGGGNTEAFF.

The chain combines TRBV6-5 with TRBJ1-6; maybe TRBD1 (5 bases). V was cut by 6 bases and J by 10 bases, with 13 bases left in between. The CDR3 sequence is 13 residues long. Germline CDR1 reads MNHEY; CDR2 reads SVGAGI. The CDR3 region has the DNA TGTGCCAGCAGATTAACGGGGGGATCACCCCTCCACTTT. Translation gives CASRLTGGSPLHF.

This clone came up once. This chain links TRBV5-5 with TRBJ2-5, with D uncertain. The V end lost 4 bases, the J end lost 2 bases, and 9 bases lay between the germline ends. CDR1 is SGHKS and CDR2 is YYEKEE in the germline V gene (reference sequence). The CDR3 runs 13 residues. CDR3: CASSRTRQETQYF. The DNA of the CDR3 is TGTGCCAGCAGCAGGACCAGGCAAGAGACCCAGTACTTC.

This clone was counted once. This chain uses TRBV19 with TRBJ2-3; D perhaps matches TRBD2 (5 bases). Trimming cost V 1 base and J 0 bases, with 17 bases left between them. In germline, CDR1 is LNHDA, CDR2 SQIVND (reference sequence). The length of the CDR3 is 18 residues. The CDR3 DNA sequence: TGTGCCAGTAGTATAGGAGTACTAACACGGACTAGCACAGATACGCAGTATTTT. Translated, it gives CASSIGVLTRTSTDTQYF.

The chain uses TRBV29-1 and TRBJ1-3, with D possibly TRBD1 on 5 matching bases. The CDR3 consists of 15 residues. V was shortened by 2 bases and J by 3 bases, with 14 bases between the two germline ends. CDR1 SQVTM and CDR2 ANQGSEA come from the germline V gene. The CDR3 spells CSVEFREGGGNTIYF. The DNA of the CDR3 is TGCAGCGTTGAATTCAGGGAGGGAGGTGGAAACACCATATATTTT.

CDR3 in amino acids: CASSLRTGGRIFYEQYF. CDR3 in DNA: TGTGCCAGCAGCCTGAGGACAGGGGGCCGGATTTTCTACGAGCAGTACTTC. The chain combines TRBV27 with TRBJ2-7; TRBD1 matches 11 bases. The CDR3 has 17 residues. The V gene's germline CDR1 is MNHEY and CDR2 SMNVEV (reference sequence). V shed 6 bases and J 3 bases; nucleotides not matched to a gene: 13.

The chain recombines TRBV5-1 with TRBJ2-1; D remains ambiguous. Germline assignment: CDR1 SGHRS and CDR2 YFSETQ. The CDR3 covers 15 residues. V was trimmed by 0 bases and J by 0 bases, leaving 7 bases between them. The CDR3 nucleotides read TGCGCCAGCAGCTTGGACCAGAGCTCCTACAATGAGCAGTTCTTC. Protein sequence: CASSLDQSSYNEQFF.

J is TRBJ2-4 and V is TRBV7-8; 7 nucleotides agree with TRBD2. CDR1 and CDR2 from the germline V gene are SGHVS and FQNEAQ. V lost 5 bases, J lost 13 bases, and 8 bases stayed unmatched. The CDR3 loop spans 12 amino acids. The CDR3 loop is CASSPSRDYQYF. CDR3 in DNA: TGTGCCAGCAGCCCGTCCAGGGACTACCAGTACTTC.

Here the CDR3 reads CASSGGQSKEAFF. CDR3 nucleotide sequence: TGTGCCAGCAGCGGTGGACAGTCCAAAGAAGCTTTCTTT. The chain carries TRBV7-2 and TRBJ1-1, with TRBD1 as a possible D gene (6 bases). Trimming stripped 5 bases from V and 8 bases from J, with 15 bases between. The CDR3 spans 13 residues. Germline V CDR1 and CDR2: SGHTA, FQGNSA. The full variable domain, completed using reference TRBV7-2 and TRBJ1-1, is GAGVSQSPSNKVTEKGKDVELRCDPISGHTALYWYRQSLGQGLEFLIYFQGNSAPDKSGLPSDRFSAERTGGSVSTLTIQRTQQEDSAVYLCASSGGQSKEAFFGQGTRLTVV.

This chain links TRBV6-1 with TRBJ2-7, with D unclear. Trimming removed 3 bases at V and 2 bases at J, with 14 bases between. The germline gives CDR1 MNHNS, CDR2 SASEGT. The CDR3 runs 15 residues. The CDR3 coding sequence is TGTGCCAGCAGTGATCCGGCCTGGGGAACCTACGAGCAGTACTTC. Its protein is CASSDPAWGTYEQYF.

V is TRBV20-1 and J is TRBJ2-7; D is tentatively TRBD1 or TRBD2 (5 bases each). The V end lost 6 bases, the J end lost 7 bases, and 13 bases lay between the germline ends. Germline V gene data show CDR1 as DFQATT and CDR2 as SNEGSKA (reference sequence). The CDR3 extends over 11 amino acids. CDR3: CSAAGAQEQYF. The CDR3 region has the DNA TGCAGTGCCGCCGGGGCGCAGGAGCAGTACTTC.

The chain joins TRBV5-4 to TRBJ2-3; tentatively, D is TRBD1 (5 bases). Germline V gene data show CDR1 as SGHNT and CDR2 as YYREEE (reference sequence). The V end lost 2 bases, the J end lost 4 bases, and 14 bases lay between the germline ends. The CDR3 length is 15 residues. The CDR3 region is CASSFRREFPDTQYF. The CDR3 nucleotides are TGTGCCAGCAGCTTCCGCAGGGAATTCCCAGATACGCAGTATTTT.

V is TRBV7-2 and J is TRBJ2-3; D perhaps matches TRBD2 (5 bases). The V end was cut by 3 bases, the J end by 5 bases, with 15 bases between. Germline V gene data show CDR1 as SGHTA and CDR2 as FQGNSA. The CDR3 sequence is 15 residues long. CDR3 amino acids: CASSFGLASGDTQYF. The CDR3 DNA is TGTGCCAGCAGCTTCGGTCTAGCTTCGGGAGATACGCAGTATTTT.